This T cell receptor beta chain comes out of a study of shared clonotypes between healthy human individuals. The study, taken as a whole, reports: The researchers took only blood, and tissue repertoires probably look different. The authors expected sequencing depth to affect clonotype sharing among donors.

Sequencing was performed with immunoSEQ multiplex PCR; in TCRdb, only in-frame clones are kept and a portion is missing. The sample lists millions of clones, 90% to 95% occurring once. This clone has a single count. What it binds is unknown. A much larger clonotype is one base distant, so this may be a read error. The germline CDR1 and CDR2 sequences are SGHTA and FQGNSA. The CDR3 contains 13 residues. Sequenced input: naive CD4+ T cells sorted from blood. The subset here: CD45RA+ positively selected. The receptor was isolated from a man aged 18 to 35 in good health. The chain joins TRBV7-2 to TRBJ1-1; D is undetermined. The CDR3 coding sequence is TGTGCCAGCAGCTCCTTGGTGGGCACTAAAGCTTTCTTT. Amino acid sequence: CASSSLVGTKAFF.